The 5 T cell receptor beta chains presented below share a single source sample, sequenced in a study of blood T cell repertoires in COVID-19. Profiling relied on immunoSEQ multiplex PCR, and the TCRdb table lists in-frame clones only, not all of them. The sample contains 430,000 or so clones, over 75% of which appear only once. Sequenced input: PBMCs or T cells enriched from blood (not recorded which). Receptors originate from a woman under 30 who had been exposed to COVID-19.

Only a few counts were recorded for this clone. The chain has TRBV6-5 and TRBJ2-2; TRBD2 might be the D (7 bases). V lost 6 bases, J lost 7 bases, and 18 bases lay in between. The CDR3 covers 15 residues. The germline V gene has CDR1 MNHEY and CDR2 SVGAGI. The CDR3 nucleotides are TGTGCCAGCAGCGTCTTCGGGGGGCCCGTCGGGGAGCTGTTTTTT. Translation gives CASSVFGGPVGELFF.

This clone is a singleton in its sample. The CDR3 spells CSAGERDEQFF. The CDR3 nucleotides are TGCAGTGCTGGGGAGAGGGATGAGCAGTTCTTC. The rearrangement links TRBV20-1 to TRBJ2-1, with D maybe TRBD2 (5 bases). The germline V gene has CDR1 DFQATT and CDR2 SNEGSKA (reference sequence). V dropped 5 bases and J dropped 8 bases, with 10 bases sitting between them. The CDR3 loop spans 11 amino acids.

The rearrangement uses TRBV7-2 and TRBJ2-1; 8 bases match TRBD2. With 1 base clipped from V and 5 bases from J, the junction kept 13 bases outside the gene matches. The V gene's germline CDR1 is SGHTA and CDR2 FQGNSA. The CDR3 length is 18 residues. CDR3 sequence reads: CASSLVGVGGGLDNEQFF. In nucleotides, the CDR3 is TGTGCCAGCAGCTTAGTTGGAGTTGGCGGGGGGTTGGACAATGAGCAGTTCTTC.

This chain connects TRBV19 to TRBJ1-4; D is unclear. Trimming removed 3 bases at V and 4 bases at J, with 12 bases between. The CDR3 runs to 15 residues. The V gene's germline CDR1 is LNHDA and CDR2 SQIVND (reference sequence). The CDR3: CASSISAANNEKLFF. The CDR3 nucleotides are TGTGCCAGTAGTATCTCGGCGGCGAATAATGAAAAACTGTTTTTT.

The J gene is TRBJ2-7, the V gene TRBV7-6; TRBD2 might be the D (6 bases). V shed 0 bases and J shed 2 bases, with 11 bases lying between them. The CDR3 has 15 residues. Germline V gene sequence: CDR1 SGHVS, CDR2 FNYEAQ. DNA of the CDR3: TGTGCCAGCAGCTTAGCTAGCGGTGCGACCTACGAGCAGTACTTC. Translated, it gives CASSLASGATYEQYF.